This T cell receptor beta chain is from a study of T-cell reconstitution after alpha-beta-depleted transplantation in children. V was shortened by 5 bases and J by 0 bases, with 11 bases between the two germline ends. The CDR3 covers 16 residues. From germline, CDR1 is LGHDT and CDR2 YNNKEL (reference sequence). During its preparation, the TCRbeta library received unique molecular identifiers. TCRdb reprocessed the PCR reads with MiXCR, giving one entry per CDR3 protein. Of more than 550,000 distinct CDR3 sequences listed, over 9.5% are singletons. The sequenced sample was PBMCs from the stem cell graft donor, obtained from the stem cell graft. The receptor's source is a human donor who donated a stem cell graft to a child with acute myeloid leukemia. The rearrangement links TRBV3-1 to TRBJ1-6; tentatively, D is TRBD1 (5 bases). CDR3 bases: TGTGCCAGCAGCTGGAGACAGAGCTCCTATAATTCACCCCTCCACTTT. Translated: CASSWRQSSYNSPLHF.